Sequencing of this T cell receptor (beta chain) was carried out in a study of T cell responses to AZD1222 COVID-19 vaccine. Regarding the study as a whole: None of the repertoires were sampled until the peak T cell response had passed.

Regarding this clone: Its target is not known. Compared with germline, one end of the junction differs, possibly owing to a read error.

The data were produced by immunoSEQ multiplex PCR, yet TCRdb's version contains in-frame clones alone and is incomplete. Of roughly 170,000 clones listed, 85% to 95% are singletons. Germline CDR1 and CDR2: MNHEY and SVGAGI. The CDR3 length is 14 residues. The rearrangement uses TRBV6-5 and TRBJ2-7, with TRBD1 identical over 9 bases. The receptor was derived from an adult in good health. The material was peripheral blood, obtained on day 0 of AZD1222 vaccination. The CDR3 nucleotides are TGTGCCAGCAGTCACCCAAAGGGGGGACAGGGCCTTCGGTTC. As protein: CASSHPKGGQGLRF.